The clone carrying this T cell receptor (beta chain) was detected a few times. What it binds is not known. This sample stems from a study of Ad26.COV2.S vaccination and SARS-CoV-2 variants. About the research overall: Among those in the COV1001 Ad26.COV2.S trial arm was the donor. Notes on the study in general: Those who received the vaccine showed greater spike-specific TCR breadth than those given placebo. Substantial post-vaccination breadth of spike-specific CD8+ and CD4+ T cell responses was reported.

The CDR3 is made up of 14 amino acids. V gave up 4 bases and J gave up 3 bases, with 13 bases separating them. Germline-derived CDR1 and CDR2 are SGHTA and FQGTGA. Sequencing was performed with immunoSEQ multiplex PCR; in TCRdb, only in-frame clones are kept and a portion is missing. In the table there are 400,000 to 500,000 clones, roughly 90% of which are singletons. As for treatment: roughly 20 received Ad26.COV2.S at low or high dose, single or two shots; 5 received placebo; per-sample allocation not given. Sampling was performed 63 days after the first vaccine or placebo injection. Wuhan-strain spike was delivered by a replication-incompetent Ad26 vector.

The sequence came from a person between 18 and 60 years old who received the Ad26.COV2.S COVID-19 vaccine or a placebo. This material consisted of peripheral blood, taken in a trial of Ad26.COV2.S vaccine versus placebo. The chain combines TRBV7-3 with TRBJ2-7; possible D gene TRBD2, 5 bases. The CDR3 loop is CASSSGGPGYEQYF. The CDR3, as DNA: TGTGCCAGCAGCTCCGGCGGGCCGGGCTACGAGCAGTACTTC.